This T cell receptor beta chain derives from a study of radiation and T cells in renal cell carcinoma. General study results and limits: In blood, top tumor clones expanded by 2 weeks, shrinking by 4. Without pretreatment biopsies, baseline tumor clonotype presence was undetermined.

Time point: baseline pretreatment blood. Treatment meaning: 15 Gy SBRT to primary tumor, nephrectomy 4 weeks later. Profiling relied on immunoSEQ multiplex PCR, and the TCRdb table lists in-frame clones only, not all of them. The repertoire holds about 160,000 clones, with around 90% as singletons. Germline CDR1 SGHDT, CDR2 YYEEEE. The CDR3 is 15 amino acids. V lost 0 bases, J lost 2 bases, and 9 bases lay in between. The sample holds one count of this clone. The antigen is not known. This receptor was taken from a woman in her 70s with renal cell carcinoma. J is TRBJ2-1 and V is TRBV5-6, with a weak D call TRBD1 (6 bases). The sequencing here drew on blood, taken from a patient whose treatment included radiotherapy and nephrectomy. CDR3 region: CASSLGGRPYNEQFF. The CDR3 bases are TGTGCCAGCAGCTTGGGGGGGCGCCCCTACAATGAGCAGTTCTTC. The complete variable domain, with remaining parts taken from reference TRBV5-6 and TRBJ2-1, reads DAGVTQSPTHLIKTRGQQVTLRCSPKSGHDTVSWYQQALGQGPQFIFQYYEEEERQRGNFPDRFSGHQFPNYSSELNVNALLLGDSALYLCASSLGGRPYNEQFFGPGTRLTVL.